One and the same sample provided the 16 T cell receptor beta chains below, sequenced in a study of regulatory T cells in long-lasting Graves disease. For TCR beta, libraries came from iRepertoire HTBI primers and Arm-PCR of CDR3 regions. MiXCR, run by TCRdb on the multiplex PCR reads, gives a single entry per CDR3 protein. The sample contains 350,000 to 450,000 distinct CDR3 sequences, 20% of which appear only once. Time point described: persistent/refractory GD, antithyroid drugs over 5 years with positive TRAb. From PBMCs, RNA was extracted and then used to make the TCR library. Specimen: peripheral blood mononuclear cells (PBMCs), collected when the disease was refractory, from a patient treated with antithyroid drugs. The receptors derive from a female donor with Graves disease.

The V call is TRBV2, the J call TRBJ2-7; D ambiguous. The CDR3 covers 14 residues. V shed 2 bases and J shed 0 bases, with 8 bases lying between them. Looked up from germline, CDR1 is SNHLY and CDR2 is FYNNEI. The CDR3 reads CASSEIGSSYEQYF. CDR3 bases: TGTGCCAGCAGTGAAATAGGCAGCTCCTACGAGCAGTACTTC.

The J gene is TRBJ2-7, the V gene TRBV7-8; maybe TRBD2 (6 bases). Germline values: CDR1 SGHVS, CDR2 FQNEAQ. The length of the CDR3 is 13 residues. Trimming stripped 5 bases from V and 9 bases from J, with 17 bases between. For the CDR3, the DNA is TGTGCCAGCAGCCGTGTCGATAGCGGCCCGCAGTACTTC. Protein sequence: CASSRVDSGPQYF.

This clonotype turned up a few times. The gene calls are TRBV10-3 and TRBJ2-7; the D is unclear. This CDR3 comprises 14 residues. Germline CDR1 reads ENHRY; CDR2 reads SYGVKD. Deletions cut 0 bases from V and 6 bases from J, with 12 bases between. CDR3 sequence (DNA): TGTGCCATCAGTGAGTCCATAGGGTTACCCGAGCAGTACTTC. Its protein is CAISESIGLPEQYF.

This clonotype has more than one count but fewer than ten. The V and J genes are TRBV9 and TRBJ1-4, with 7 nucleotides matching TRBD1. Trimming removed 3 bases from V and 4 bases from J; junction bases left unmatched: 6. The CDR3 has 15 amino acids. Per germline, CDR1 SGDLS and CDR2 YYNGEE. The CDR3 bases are TGTGCCAGCAGCGGAGGGACAGCGATTAATGAAAAACTGTTTTTT. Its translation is CASSGGTAINEKLFF. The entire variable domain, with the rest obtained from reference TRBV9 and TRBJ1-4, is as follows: DSGVTQTPKHLITATGQRVTLRCSPRSGDLSVYWYQQSLDQGLQFLIQYYNGEERAKGNILERFSAQQFPDLHSELNLSSLELGDSALYFCASSGGTAINEKLFFGSGTQLSVL.

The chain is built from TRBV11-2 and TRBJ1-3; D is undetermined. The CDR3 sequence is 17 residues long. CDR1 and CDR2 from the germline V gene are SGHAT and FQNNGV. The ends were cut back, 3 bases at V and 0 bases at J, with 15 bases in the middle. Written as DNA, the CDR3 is TGTGCCAGCAGCTTTCCGGAAAGGGAGAGCTCTGGAAACACCATATATTTT. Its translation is CASSFPERESSGNTIYF.

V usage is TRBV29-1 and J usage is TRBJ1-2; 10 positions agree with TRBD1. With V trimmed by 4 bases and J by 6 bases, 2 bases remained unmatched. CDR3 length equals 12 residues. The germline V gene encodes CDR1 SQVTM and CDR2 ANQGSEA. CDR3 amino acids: CSVAGTGDGYTF. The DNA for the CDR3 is TGCAGCGTTGCCGGGACAGGGGATGGCTACACCTTC. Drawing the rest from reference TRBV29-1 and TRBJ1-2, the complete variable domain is SAVISQKPSRDICQRGTSLTIQCQVDSQVTMMFWYRQQPGQSLTLIATANQGSEATYESGFVIDKFPISRPNLTFSTLTVSNMSPEDSSIYLCSVAGTGDGYTFGSGTRLTVV.

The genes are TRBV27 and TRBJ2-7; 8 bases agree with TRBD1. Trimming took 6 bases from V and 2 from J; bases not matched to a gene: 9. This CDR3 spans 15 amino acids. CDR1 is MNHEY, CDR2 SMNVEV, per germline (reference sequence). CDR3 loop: CASRMTGDSPYEQYF. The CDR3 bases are TGTGCCAGCAGGATGACAGGGGACAGTCCCTACGAGCAGTACTTC.

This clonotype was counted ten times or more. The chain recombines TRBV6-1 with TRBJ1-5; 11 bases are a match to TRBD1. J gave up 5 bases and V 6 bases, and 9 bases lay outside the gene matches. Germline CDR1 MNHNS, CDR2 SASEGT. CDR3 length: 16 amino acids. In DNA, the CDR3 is TGTGCCAGCAGGCCCGGGACAGGGGGTTTGCATCAGCCCCAGCATTTT. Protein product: CASRPGTGGLHQPQHF.

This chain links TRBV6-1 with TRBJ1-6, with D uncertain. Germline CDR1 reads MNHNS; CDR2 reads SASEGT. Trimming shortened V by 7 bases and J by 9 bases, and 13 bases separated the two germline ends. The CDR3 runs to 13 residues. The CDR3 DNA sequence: TGTGCCAGCACACACTCCCCTAGTTCACCCCTCCACTTT. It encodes CASTHSPSSPLHF.

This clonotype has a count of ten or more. CDR3 nucleotides: TGTGCCAGCAGAAACAGGGTGGACGAAAAACTGTTTTTT. This codes for CASRNRVDEKLFF. V and J are TRBV7-8 and TRBJ1-4; D possibly corresponds to TRBD1 (6 bases). V was clipped by 6 bases and J by 8 bases, with 13 bases between them. The CDR3 is made up of 13 amino acids. Germline V gene data show CDR1 as SGHVS and CDR2 as FQNEAQ. Combining the CDR3 with reference TRBV7-8 and TRBJ1-4 gives the whole variable domain GAGVSQSPRYKVAKRGQDVALRCDPISGHVSLFWYQQALGQGPEFLTYFQNEAQLDKSGLPSDRFFAERPEGSVSTLKIQRTQQEDSAVYLCASRNRVDEKLFFGSGTQLSVL.

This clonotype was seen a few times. The CDR3 sequence: CASQGSHRELFF. DNA of the CDR3: TGTGCCAGTCAGGGATCGCACCGGGAGCTGTTTTTT. The V and J genes are TRBV2 and TRBJ2-2; D may be TRBD1 (5 bases). The CDR3 length is 12 residues. Germline V gives CDR1 SNHLY, CDR2 FYNNEI. V was clipped by 9 bases and J by 9 bases, with 14 bases between them.

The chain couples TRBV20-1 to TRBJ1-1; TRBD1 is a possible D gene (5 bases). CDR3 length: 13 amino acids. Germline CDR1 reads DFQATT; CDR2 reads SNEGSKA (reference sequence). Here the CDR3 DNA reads TGCGGGGTCGGGGGAACTGGGAACACTGAAGCTTTCTTT. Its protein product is CGVGGTGNTEAFF.

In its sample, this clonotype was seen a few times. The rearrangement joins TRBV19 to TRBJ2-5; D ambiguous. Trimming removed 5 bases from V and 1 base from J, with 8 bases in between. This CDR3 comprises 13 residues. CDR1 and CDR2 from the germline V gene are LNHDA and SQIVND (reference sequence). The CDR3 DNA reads TGTGCCAGTAGTCGCGGAGCCCAAGAGACCCAGTACTTC. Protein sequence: CASSRGAQETQYF.

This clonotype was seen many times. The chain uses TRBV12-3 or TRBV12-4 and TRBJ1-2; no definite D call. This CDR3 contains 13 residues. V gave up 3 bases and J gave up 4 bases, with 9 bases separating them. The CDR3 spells CASSLESVYGYTF. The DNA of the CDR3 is TGTGCCAGCAGTTTGGAGTCGGTCTATGGCTACACCTTC.

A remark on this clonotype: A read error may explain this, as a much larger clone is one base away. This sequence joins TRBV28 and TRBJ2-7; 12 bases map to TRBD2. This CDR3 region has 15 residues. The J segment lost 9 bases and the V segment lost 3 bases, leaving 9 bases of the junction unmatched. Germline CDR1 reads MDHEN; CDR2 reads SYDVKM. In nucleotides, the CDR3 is TGTGCCAGCAGTTTGATCGGACTAGCGGGAAACGGGCAGTACTTC. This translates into CASSLIGLAGNGQYF.

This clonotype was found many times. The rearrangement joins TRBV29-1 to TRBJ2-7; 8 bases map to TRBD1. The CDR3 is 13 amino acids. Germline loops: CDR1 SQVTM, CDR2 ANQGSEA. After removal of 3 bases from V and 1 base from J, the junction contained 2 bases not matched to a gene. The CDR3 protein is CSVDGDRSYEQYF. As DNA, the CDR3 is TGCAGCGTTGATGGGGACAGGTCCTACGAGCAGTACTTC.